This T cell receptor (beta chain) is drawn from a study of blood T cells in healthy people across ages. This clonotype has more than one count but fewer than ten. The antigen is undetermined. The CDR3 runs to 14 residues. Germline V gene lookup returns CDR1 SGHTA and CDR2 FQGNSA. Deletions cut 7 bases from V and 0 bases from J, with 12 bases between. Researchers collected about 9.6 milliliters of peripheral blood from every single donor. Through a sample-barcoded 5' primer and a J-beta primer mix, a second PCR was run for about 6 to 11 cycles. TCRdb redid the calling of the 5' RACE reads with MiXCR, one entry per CDR3 protein. Counted here are about 720,000 distinct CDR3 sequences, 22% occurring once; the ten biggest clones make up under 25%. General study findings and limits: Possibly confounding the expanded clonotype changes was the fact that donor CMV status was unknown.

The J gene is TRBJ1-1, the V gene TRBV7-2; possible D gene TRBD1, 6 bases. The sequencing sample was made of blood. The clonotype comes from a man aged 70-80 years in good health. The DNA of the CDR3 is TGTGCCAGCAACGGACAGCAGATGAACACTGAAGCTTTCTTT. It translates to CASNGQQMNTEAFF.